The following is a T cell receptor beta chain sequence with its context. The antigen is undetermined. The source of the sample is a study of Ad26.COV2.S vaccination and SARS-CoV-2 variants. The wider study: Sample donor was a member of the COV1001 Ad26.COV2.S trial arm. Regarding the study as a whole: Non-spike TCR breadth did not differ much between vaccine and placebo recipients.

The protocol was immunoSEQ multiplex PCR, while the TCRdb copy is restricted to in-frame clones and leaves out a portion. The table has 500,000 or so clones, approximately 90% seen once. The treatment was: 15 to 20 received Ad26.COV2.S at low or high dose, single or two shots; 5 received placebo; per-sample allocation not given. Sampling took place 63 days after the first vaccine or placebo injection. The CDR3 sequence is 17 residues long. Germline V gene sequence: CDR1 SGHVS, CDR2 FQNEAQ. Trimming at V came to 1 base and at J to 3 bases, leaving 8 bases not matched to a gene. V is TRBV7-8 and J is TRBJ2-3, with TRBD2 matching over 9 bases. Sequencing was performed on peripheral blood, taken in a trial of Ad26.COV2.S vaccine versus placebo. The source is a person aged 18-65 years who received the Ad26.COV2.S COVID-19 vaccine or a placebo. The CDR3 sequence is CASSLGASGIGTDTQYF. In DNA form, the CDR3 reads TGTGCCAGCAGCTTAGGGGCTAGCGGGATTGGTACAGATACGCAGTATTTT. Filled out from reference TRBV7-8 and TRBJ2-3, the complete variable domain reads GAGVSQSPRYKVAKRGQDVALRCDPISGHVSLFWYQQALGQGPEFLTYFQNEAQLDKSGLPSDRFFAERPEGSVSTLKIQRTQQEDSAVYLCASSLGASGIGTDTQYFGPGTRLTVL.